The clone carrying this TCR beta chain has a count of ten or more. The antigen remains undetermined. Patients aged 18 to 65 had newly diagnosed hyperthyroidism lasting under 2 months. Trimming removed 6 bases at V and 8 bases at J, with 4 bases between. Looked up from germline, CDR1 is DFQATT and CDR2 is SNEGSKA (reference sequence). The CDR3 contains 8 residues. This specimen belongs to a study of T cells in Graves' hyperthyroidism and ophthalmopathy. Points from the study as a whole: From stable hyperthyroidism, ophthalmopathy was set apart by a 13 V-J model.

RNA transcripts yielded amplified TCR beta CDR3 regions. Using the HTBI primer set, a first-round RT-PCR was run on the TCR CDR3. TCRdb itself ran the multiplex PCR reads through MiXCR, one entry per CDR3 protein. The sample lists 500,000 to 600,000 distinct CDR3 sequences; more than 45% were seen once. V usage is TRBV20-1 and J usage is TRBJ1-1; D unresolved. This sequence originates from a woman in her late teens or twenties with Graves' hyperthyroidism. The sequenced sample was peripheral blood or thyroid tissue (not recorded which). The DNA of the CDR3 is TGCAGTGCGGGGGAAGCTTTCTTT. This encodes CSAGEAFF.